The 22 T cell receptor beta chains listed next were all sequenced from one sample in a study of blood T cell repertoires in COVID-19 (dated by TCRdb to about 2020). Library preparation employed the immunoSEQ multiplex PCR assay. The table comes from immuneACCESS by way of TCRdb, which keeps in-frame sequences with V and J called. Part of the clones is missing from these tables; in studies checked, under half for an unresolved V gene and the rest for unknown reasons. This sample comprises fewer than 55,000 clones, about four fifths of them detected only once. More than 20% of the sample goes to the ten largest clones. The sequenced sample was peripheral blood. Receptor source: a woman older than 75 with COVID-19, enrolled during active disease.

V usage is TRBV7-3 and J usage is TRBJ2-7; 9 bases fit TRBD2. Germline CDR1 SGHTA, CDR2 FQGTGA. The CDR3 contains 15 residues. Unmatched junction bases numbered 6, after V lost 1 base and J lost 5 bases. The CDR3 loop is CASSLIPSGNHEQYF. The CDR3 DNA reads as TGTGCCAGCAGCTTAATACCTAGCGGGAACCACGAGCAGTACTTC.

In its sample, this clone was seen a few times. The V and J genes are TRBV18 and TRBJ2-5; 8 bases line up with TRBD2. Germline V CDR1 and CDR2: KGHSH, LQKENI. J gave up 6 bases and V 4 bases, and 7 bases lay outside the gene matches. The CDR3 runs to 14 residues. Here the CDR3 DNA reads TGTGCCAGCTCACTCCCGGGAGGGCCGAAGACCCAGTACTTC. Amino acid sequence: CASSLPGGPKTQYF.

The CDR3 is CASHSGTRLETQYF. DNA of the CDR3: TGTGCCAGCCATAGCGGGACACGTTTAGAGACCCAGTACTTC. The rearrangement uses TRBV19 and TRBJ2-5; TRBD2 matches 8 bases. Germline lookup yields CDR1 LNHDA and CDR2 SQIVND (reference sequence). J gave up 4 bases and V 9 bases, and 10 bases lay outside the gene matches. There are 14 residues in the CDR3.

This clone was counted once. The chain combines TRBV29-1 with TRBJ2-1, with 11 bases that match TRBD2. Trimming took 5 bases from V and 9 from J; bases not matched to a gene: 9. The CDR3 totals 14 residues. Germline CDR1 SQVTM, CDR2 ANQGSEA. The DNA of the CDR3 is TGCAGCGTTATACCGACTAGCGGGATAGGTGAGCAGTTCTTC. It encodes CSVIPTSGIGEQFF.

The chain is built from TRBV5-4 and TRBJ2-7, with 9 bases identical to TRBD1. The junction had 5 bases not matched to a gene; V was cut back by 4 bases and J by 3 bases. Germline CDR1 SGHNT, CDR2 YYREEE (reference sequence). This CDR3 comprises 14 residues. CDR3 coding DNA: TGTGCCAGCAGCCTGGGACAGGGCATCTACGAGCAGTACTTC. Encoded protein: CASSLGQGIYEQYF.

This chain links TRBV5-1 with TRBJ1-2; D gene ambiguous. Germline CDR1 is SGHRS and CDR2 is YFSETQ. V lost 0 bases, J lost 2 bases, and 8 bases lay in between. CDR3 length: 14 residues. The CDR3: CASSLGALNYGYTF. In DNA, the CDR3 is TGCGCCAGCAGCTTGGGGGCGCTGAACTATGGCTACACCTTC. Full variable domain (outside the CDR3, taken from reference TRBV5-1 and TRBJ1-2): KAGVTQTPRYLIKTRGQQVTLSCSPISGHRSVSWYQQTPGQGLQFLFEYFSETQRNKGNFPGRFSGRQFSNSRSEMNVSTLELGDSALYLCASSLGALNYGYTFGSGTRLTVV.

CDR3 nucleotide sequence: TGTGCCAGCAGTCCTCAGCCTAGCGGGAGTTACAATGAGCAGTTCTTC. Encoded protein: CASSPQPSGSYNEQFF. This chain uses TRBV3-1 (or the pseudogene TRBV3-2) with TRBJ2-1, with TRBD2 matching over 10 bases. The CDR3 contains 16 residues. V shed 6 bases and J 4 bases; nucleotides not matched to a gene: 9. Germline V gene data show CDR1 as LGHDT and CDR2 as YNNKEL (reference sequence).

In its sample, this clone was seen once. J is TRBJ2-7 and V is TRBV14; 12 bases are shared with TRBD2. Germline CDR1 and CDR2: SGHDN and FVKESK. V was pared by 4 bases and J by 12 bases, with 10 bases of the junction left unmatched. The CDR3 runs to 14 residues. The CDR3, as DNA: TGTGCCAGCAGCCTCGTGTCTAGCGGGAGGGCCCGGTACTTC. Its translation: CASSLVSSGRARYF.

V gene TRBV11-2 combines with J gene TRBJ2-1; D call uncertain. Germline V gene sequence: CDR1 SGHAT, CDR2 FQNNGV. V lost 5 bases to trimming and J lost 0 bases, with 8 bases between them. The CDR3 covers 14 residues. The CDR3: CASSRDFSYNEQFF. CDR3 DNA: TGTGCCAGCAGCCGAGATTTCTCCTACAATGAGCAGTTCTTC.

The chain recombines TRBV5-6 with TRBJ1-5; D is perhaps TRBD1 (6 bases). Trimming pared 1 base from V and 10 bases from J, leaving 9 bases between. The CDR3 totals 12 residues. The germline V gene has CDR1 SGHDT and CDR2 YYEEEE. The CDR3 protein is CASSLQGNPQHF. CDR3 DNA sequence: TGTGCCAGCAGCTTGCAGGGGAACCCCCAGCATTTT.

In its sample, this clone was seen many times. The rearrangement links TRBV12-3 or TRBV12-4 to TRBJ2-3; 9 bases align to TRBD1. The CDR3 length is 13 residues. The trim removed 10 bases at V and 5 bases at J, leaving 7 bases unmatched. CDR3 loop: CATGTGRKDTQYF. The CDR3 DNA is TGTGCCACCGGGACAGGGAGGAAAGATACGCAGTATTTT.

CDR3 residues: CASSRDISSPNAEAFF. In nucleotides, the CDR3 is TGTGCCAGCTCACGGGACATTAGTTCCCCAAATGCTGAAGCTTTCTTT. The gene calls are TRBV18 and TRBJ1-1; TRBD1 is a possible D gene (6 bases). V was shortened by 4 bases and J by 6 bases, with 21 bases between the two germline ends. CDR3 length equals 16 residues. The germline gives CDR1 KGHSH, CDR2 LQKENI.

The chain uses TRBV7-2 and TRBJ2-3; 10 bases are shared with TRBD2. Germline assignment: CDR1 SGHTA and CDR2 FQGNSA. This CDR3 is built from 15 residues. Trimming at V came to 5 bases and at J to 7 bases, leaving 9 bases not matched to a gene. The CDR3 is CASSPPGLATNTQYF. DNA for the CDR3: TGTGCCAGCAGCCCGCCGGGACTAGCGACGAATACGCAGTATTTT.

J is TRBJ2-1 and V is TRBV20-1; D gene uncertain. Germline V gene lookup returns CDR1 DFQATT and CDR2 SNEGSKA (reference sequence). The V end was cut by 5 bases, the J end by 7 bases, with 6 bases between. CDR3 size: 10 residues. CDR3 loop: CSAPINEQFF. The CDR3 region has the DNA TGCAGTGCTCCCATTAATGAGCAGTTCTTC.

The chain links TRBV7-9 to TRBJ2-7; D is unclear. V lost 4 bases and J lost 6, with 10 bases in between. CDR3 length: 12 amino acids. Germline CDR1 and CDR2: SEHNR and FQNEAQ (reference sequence). The DNA of the CDR3 is TGTGCCAGCAGCTCCGTCCGAGTCGAGCAGTACTTC. Its translation is CASSSVRVEQYF.

The sample holds a few counts of this clone. V usage is TRBV14 and J usage is TRBJ2-1; 7 bases match TRBD2. The CDR3 has 15 residues. Germline lookup yields CDR1 SGHDN and CDR2 FVKESK. J was trimmed by 1 base and V by 4 bases; bases with no gene match: 4. The CDR3 DNA reads TGTGCCAGCAGCCCCTTGGGGGGGTCCTACAATGAGCAGTTCTTC. Translated, it gives CASSPLGGSYNEQFF.

The chain is built from TRBV7-3 and TRBJ2-1, with a tentative D call TRBD2 (6 bases). The CDR3 consists of 16 residues. Germline V gene lookup returns CDR1 SGHTA and CDR2 FQGTGA. The V gene lost 5 bases and the J gene lost 3 bases, with 17 bases spanning the gap. CDR3 loop: CASSLSRAGFYNEQFF. Written as DNA, the CDR3 is TGTGCCAGCAGCCTTAGTCGGGCGGGGTTCTACAATGAGCAGTTCTTC.

The chain is built from TRBV27 and TRBJ2-7; TRBD2 agrees at 7 bases. Per the germline V gene, CDR1 is MNHEY and CDR2 is SMNVEV (reference sequence). This CDR3 is built from 15 residues. The junction had 2 bases not matched to a gene; V was cut back by 0 bases and J by 0 bases. The chain's CDR3 is CASSLSAGVSYEQYF. CDR3 DNA: TGTGCCAGCAGTTTATCGGCGGGAGTCTCCTACGAGCAGTACTTC.

The V gene is TRBV7-9, the J gene TRBJ2-1; TRBD2 agrees at 10 bases. Unmatched junction bases numbered 7, after V lost 0 bases and J lost 2 bases. The CDR3 extends over 18 amino acids. Germline V gene sequence: CDR1 SEHNR, CDR2 FQNEAQ (reference sequence). The CDR3 reads CASSLAWLGLATYNEQFF. The CDR3 region has the DNA TGTGCCAGCAGCTTAGCGTGGCTGGGACTAGCGACCTACAATGAGCAGTTCTTC.

J is TRBJ2-1 and V is TRBV6-5, with 11 bases aligning to TRBD2. CDR1 and CDR2 from the germline V gene are MNHEY and SVGAGI. The V gene end was trimmed by 8 bases and the J gene end by 7 bases; junction bases not matched to a gene: 7. CDR3 length: 14 amino acids. The CDR3 protein is CASATSGSWNEQFF. CDR3 coding DNA: TGTGCCAGCGCTACTAGCGGGAGTTGGAATGAGCAGTTCTTC.

This clone was seen just once. The chain employs TRBV11-2 and TRBJ1-1; the D is unclear. V lost 1 base and J 4 bases, leaving 7 bases between the germline ends. The germline V gene encodes CDR1 SGHAT and CDR2 FQNNGV. This CDR3 is built from 13 residues. The CDR3: CASSLGAGTEAFF. As DNA, the CDR3 is TGTGCCAGCAGCTTAGGGGCTGGCACTGAAGCTTTCTTT.

This clone was seen a few times. This rearrangement joins TRBV10-3 to TRBJ1-5; the match to TRBD1 covers 9 bases. V lost 5 bases to trimming and J lost 0 bases; unmatched junction nucleotides: 2. The CDR3 is made up of 15 amino acids. CDR1 and CDR2 from the germline V gene are ENHRY and SYGVKD. The CDR3 DNA reads TGTGCCATCAGTAGACAGGGGGGTAGCAATCAGCCCCAGCATTTT. Amino acid sequence: CAISRQGGSNQPQHF.